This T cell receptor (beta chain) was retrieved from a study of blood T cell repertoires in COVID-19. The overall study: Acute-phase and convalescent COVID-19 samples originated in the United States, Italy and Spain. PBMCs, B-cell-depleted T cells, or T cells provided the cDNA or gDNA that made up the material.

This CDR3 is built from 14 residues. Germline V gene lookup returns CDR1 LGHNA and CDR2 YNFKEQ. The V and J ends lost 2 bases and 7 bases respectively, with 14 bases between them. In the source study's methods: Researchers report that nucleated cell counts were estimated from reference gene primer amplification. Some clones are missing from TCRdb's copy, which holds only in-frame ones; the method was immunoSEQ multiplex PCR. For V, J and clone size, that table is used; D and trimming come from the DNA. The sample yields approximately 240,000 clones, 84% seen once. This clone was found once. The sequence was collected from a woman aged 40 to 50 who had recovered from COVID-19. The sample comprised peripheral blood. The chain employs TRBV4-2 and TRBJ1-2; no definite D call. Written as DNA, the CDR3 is TGTGCCAGCAGCCAATTCACTTATAGCGGTGGCTACACCTTC. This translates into CASSQFTYSGGYTF.